This T cell receptor beta chain was documented in a study of blood T cell repertoires in COVID-19. Background on the study: T cells, B-cell-depleted T cells, or PBMCs supplied cDNA or gDNA.

The Seattle site enrolled patients during active infection and followed them longitudinally. The protocol was immunoSEQ multiplex PCR, while the TCRdb copy is restricted to in-frame clones and leaves out a portion. The sample lists fewer than 500,000 clones; approximately 90% were seen once. This CDR3 has 15 residues. Germline CDR1 SEHNR, CDR2 FQNEAQ (reference sequence). Trimming shortened V by 5 bases and J by 8 bases, and 19 bases separated the two germline ends. The sample consisted of peripheral blood. The chain combines TRBV7-9 with TRBJ2-1, with a possible D match to TRBD2 (6 bases). This sequence was found in a man aged 18-30 years with COVID-19, enrolled during active disease. The CDR3 DNA reads as TGTGCCAGCAGCCCCGTTAGCGGTTGGGGGGATGAGCAGTTCTTC. Translating it yields CASSPVSGWGDEQFF. The full variable domain, its missing parts supplied by reference TRBV7-9 and TRBJ2-1, is DTGVSQNPRHKITKRGQNVTFRCDPISEHNRLYWYRQTLGQGPEFLTYFQNEAQLEKSRLLSDRFSAERPKGSFSTLEIQRTEQGDSAMYLCASSPVSGWGDEQFFGPGTRLTVL.